The rows below give T cell receptor beta chains drawn from one sample of a study of T cells in localized non-small cell lung cancer. Sequencing was performed with immunoSEQ multiplex PCR; in TCRdb, only in-frame clones are kept and a portion is missing. This sample has tens of thousands of clones, with about 87% found just once. The sequencing here drew on peripheral blood, taken before any cancer treatment. These receptor sequences come from a man aged 35-75 years with stage I squamous cell lung carcinoma. Each CDR3 is given with its conserved first and last residue. D genes are given only for firm matches. The listing skips clone size in some rows; elsewhere it reads once, few, many or a size class.

size	J	V	D	CDR3	DNA
-	TRBJ1-5	TRBV6-1	-	CASSGQTQLVGNQPQHF	TGTGCCAGCAGTGGCCAGACACAACTCGTGGGAAATCAGCCCCAGCATTTT
-	TRBJ2-7	TRBV5-6	-	CASSLVLHEQYF	TGTGCCAGCAGCTTGGTCCTTCACGAGCAGTACTTC
-	TRBJ1-2	TRBV4-2	TRBD1	CASSQPGQANYGYTF	TGTGCCAGCAGCCAGCCCGGACAGGCGAACTATGGCTACACCTTC
few	TRBJ1-5	TRBV18	-	CASSLGQYNQPQHF	TGTGCCAGCTCACTTGGACAGTACAATCAGCCCCAGCATTTT
-	TRBJ1-4	TRBV19	-	CASSIEGNRKKLFF	TGTGCCAGTAGTATAGAAGGAAATCGGAAAAAACTGTTTTTT
-	TRBJ1-3	TRBV30	-	CAWSVISLAGNTIYF	TGTGCCTGGAGTGTAATCAGCTTGGCCGGAAACACCATATATTTT
-	TRBJ2-2	TRBV30	-	CAWSVVVATGELFF	TGTGCCTGGAGTGTCGTCGTTGCGACCGGGGAGCTGTTTTTT
-	TRBJ2-3	TRBV5-4	TRBD2	CASSPVAGSSTDTQYF	TGTGCCAGCAGCCCGGTAGCGGGTTCTAGCACAGATACGCAGTATTTT
-	TRBJ2-5	TRBV6-5	TRBD1	CASSYQGEETQYF	TGTGCCAGCAGTTACCAGGGGGAAGAGACCCAGTACTTC
-	TRBJ1-1	TRBV9	-	CASSVAGKNTEAFF	TGTGCCAGCAGCGTAGCAGGGAAGAACACTGAAGCTTTCTTT
-	TRBJ2-3	TRBV7-8	TRBD2	CASSSQTRGSSDTQYF	TGTGCCAGCAGCTCTCAGACGCGGGGGAGTTCAGATACGCAGTATTTT
-	TRBJ1-5	TRBV7-6	-	CASSLSRDQPQHF	TGTGCCAGCTCTTTGTCTCGGGATCAGCCCCAGCATTTT
-	TRBJ2-1	TRBV25-1	TRBD1	CASSALRDRVFNEQFF	TGTGCCAGCAGTGCCCTTAGGGACAGGGTGTTCAATGAGCAGTTCTTC
once	TRBJ1-6	TRBV5-1	-	CASSLQGFNSPLHF	TGCGCCAGCAGCTTGCAGGGTTTTAATTCACCCCTCCACTTT
-	TRBJ2-5	TRBV7-6	-	CASSLIPDGTQYF	TGTGCCAGCAGCTTAATTCCGGACGGGACCCAGTACTTC
-	TRBJ2-2	TRBV27	-	CASGRRGGPSAGELFF	TGTGCCAGCGGTCGGCGCGGGGGCCCCTCAGCCGGGGAGCTGTTTTTT
-	TRBJ2-7	TRBV7-6	-	CASSLDRHSGAGEQYF	TGTGCCAGCAGCTTAGATAGGCATTCGGGGGCTGGCGAGCAGTACTTC
-	TRBJ1-6	TRBV7-9	-	CASSPSGTHGRSLHF	TGTGCCAGCAGCCCATCCGGGACCCACGGGAGGTCCCTCCACTTT
few	TRBJ2-6	TRBV19	-	CASSQVSGANVLTF	TGTGCCAGTAGCCAGGTTTCTGGGGCCAACGTCCTGACTTTC
-	TRBJ2-5	TRBV7-9	-	CASSYNIGETQYF	TGTGCCAGCAGCTATAATATCGGAGAGACCCAGTACTTC
-	TRBJ2-3	TRBV6-5	TRBD1	CASKPGQKTDTQYF	TGTGCCAGCAAACCGGGACAGAAGACCGATACGCAGTATTTT
-	TRBJ1-1	TRBV18	-	CASSPSIVTLTTEAFF	TGTGCCAGCTCACCATCCATTGTAACGCTAACCACTGAAGCTTTCTTT
-	TRBJ1-2	TRBV7-2	-	CASSSDLRGYTF	TGTGCCAGCAGCTCGGACCTACGCGGCTACACCTTC
-	TRBJ2-3	TRBV18	TRBD2	CASSPLAGRGAFETQYF	TGTGCCAGCTCACCCTTAGCTGGGCGGGGGGCCTTCGAGACGCAGTATTTT
-	TRBJ2-7	TRBV6-5	TRBD1	CASSTQGTEQYF	TGTGCCAGCAGTACACAGGGGACCGAGCAGTACTTC
-	TRBJ2-7	TRBV28	TRBD1	CASSDRQGSYEQYF	TGTGCCAGCAGCGATCGACAGGGCTCCTACGAGCAGTACTTC
-	TRBJ1-2	TRBV18	-	CASSPTDRTEYDYTF	TGTGCCAGCTCACCGACCGACCGGACAGAGTATGACTACACCTTC
-	TRBJ2-4	TRBV7-8	TRBD2	CASSRGLAGESGWKNIQYF	TGTGCCAGCAGCCGAGGACTAGCGGGGGAATCTGGGTGGAAAAACATTCAGTACTTC
-	TRBJ2-6	TRBV7-2	-	CASSLRLGLNVLTF	TGTGCCAGCAGCTTACGGCTCGGGTTAAACGTCCTGACTTTC
-	TRBJ1-1	TRBV5-1	TRBD1	CASSSETGSGTEAFF	TGCGCCAGCAGCTCAGAGACAGGGTCAGGGACTGAAGCTTTCTTT
-	TRBJ2-3	TRBV19	-	CASSIIGGSTDTQYF	TGTGCCAGTAGTATAATAGGGGGGAGCACAGATACGCAGTATTTT
-	TRBJ1-1	TRBV7-3	-	CATKQGMNTEAFF	TGTGCCACCAAACAGGGCATGAACACTGAAGCTTTCTTT
-	TRBJ2-4	TRBV18	-	CASSPPGELYAKNIQYF	TGTGCCAGCTCACCACCCGGGGAGTTATACGCCAAAAACATTCAGTACTTC
-	TRBJ1-5	TRBV2	TRBD1	CASSLGTGARQPQHF	TGTGCCAGCAGTCTGGGGACAGGGGCTCGTCAGCCCCAGCATTTT
-	TRBJ1-1	TRBV28	-	CASSLVRGGTEAFF	TGTGCCAGCAGTTTGGTTAGAGGAGGAACTGAAGCTTTCTTT
few	TRBJ1-2	TRBV5-5	TRBD1	CASSARDSYGYTF	TGTGCCAGCAGCGCCCGGGACAGCTATGGCTACACCTTC
-	TRBJ2-6	TRBV6-5	-	CASSFRTASGANVLTF	TGTGCCAGCAGTTTCCGGACTGCCTCTGGGGCCAACGTCCTGACTTTC
-	TRBJ2-5	TRBV7-9	TRBD2	CASSLGYGGASETQYF	TGTGCCAGCAGCCTAGGGTACGGGGGGGCTTCGGAGACCCAGTACTTC
-	TRBJ1-5	TRBV15	-	CATSRGGAIRGNQPQHF	TGTGCCACCAGCAGAGGGGGGGCGATTAGGGGCAATCAGCCCCAGCATTTT
-	TRBJ1-4	TRBV2	-	CASRGVATNEKLFF	TGTGCCAGCAGGGGGGTTGCAACTAATGAAAAACTGTTTTTT
-	TRBJ2-1	TRBV2	-	CASADSSYNEQFF	TGTGCCAGCGCGGACAGCTCCTACAATGAGCAGTTCTTC
-	TRBJ1-6	TRBV27	TRBD1	CASSQDRGWESPLHF	TGTGCCAGCAGTCAAGACAGGGGGTGGGAATCACCCCTCCACTTT
once	TRBJ1-4	TRBV7-9	TRBD1	CASSLTGVGEKLFF	TGTGCCAGCAGCCTTACAGGGGTTGGTGAAAAACTGTTTTTT
-	TRBJ1-2	TRBV28	TRBD1	CASSKSGTGGNYGYTF	TGTGCCAGCAGTAAATCCGGGACAGGGGGCAACTATGGCTACACCTTC
-	TRBJ2-1	TRBV7-3	TRBD2	CASSRLAGGSNEQFF	TGTGCCAGCAGCCGCCTAGCGGGGGGAAGCAATGAGCAGTTCTTC
-	TRBJ1-2	TRBV11-2	TRBD1	CASAGNQGAYGYTF	TGTGCCAGCGCGGGGAATCAGGGGGCATATGGCTACACCTTC
-	TRBJ2-7	TRBV5-1	-	CASRDFYEQYF	TGCGCCAGCAGGGACTTCTACGAGCAGTACTTC